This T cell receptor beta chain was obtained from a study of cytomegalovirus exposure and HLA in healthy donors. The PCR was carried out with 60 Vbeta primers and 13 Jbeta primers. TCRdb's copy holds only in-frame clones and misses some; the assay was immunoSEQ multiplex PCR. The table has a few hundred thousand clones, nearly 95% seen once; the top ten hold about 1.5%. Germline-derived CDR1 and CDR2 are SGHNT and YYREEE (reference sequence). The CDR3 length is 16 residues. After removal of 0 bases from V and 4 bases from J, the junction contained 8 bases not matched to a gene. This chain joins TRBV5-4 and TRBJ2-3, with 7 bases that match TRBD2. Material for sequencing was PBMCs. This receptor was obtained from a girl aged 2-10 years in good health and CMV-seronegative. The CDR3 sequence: CASSLAGREFPDTQYF. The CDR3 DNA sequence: TGTGCCAGCAGCTTGGCTGGGCGGGAGTTCCCAGATACGCAGTATTTT.